These 10 T cell receptor beta chains came from one sample sequenced in a study of shared clonotypes between healthy human individuals. The method was immunoSEQ multiplex PCR; TCRdb's version includes in-frame clones alone and lacks a portion of them. Of nearly 1,000,000 clones in the sample, 60% to 85% were seen once. Sequencing was done on a sample of memory CD4+ T cells sorted from blood. Subset meaning: CD45RA-negative fraction. The receptor set was obtained from a young man in good health.

Only a few counts were recorded for this clone. The genes are TRBV5-4 and TRBJ2-7; D unclear. The CDR3 runs 16 residues. Trimming cost V 1 base and J 4 bases, with 18 bases left between them. CDR1 is SGHNT and CDR2 is YYREEE in the germline V gene (reference sequence). The CDR3: CASSLTDGAIAYEQYF. In nucleotides, the CDR3 is TGTGCCAGCAGCTTGACCGACGGAGCTATAGCTTACGAGCAGTACTTC. Full variable domain (outside the CDR3, taken from reference TRBV5-4 and TRBJ2-7): ETGVTQSPTHLIKTRGQQVTLRCSSQSGHNTVSWYQQALGQGPQFIFQYYREEENGRGNFPPRFSGLQFPNYSSELNVNALELDDSALYLCASSLTDGAIAYEQYFGPGTRLTVT.

The chain has TRBV2 and TRBJ1-2, with D perhaps TRBD1 (5 bases). Germline V CDR1 and CDR2: SNHLY, FYNNEI. This CDR3 contains 11 residues. V was cut by 9 bases and J by 7 bases, with 12 bases left in between. The CDR3 loop reads CASPGQGGYTF. The CDR3 DNA follows: TGTGCCAGTCCTGGCCAGGGTGGCTACACCTTC.

The chain links TRBV5-4 to TRBJ2-3; D gene ambiguous. Germline CDR1 SGHNT, CDR2 YYREEE (reference sequence). Trimming took 3 bases from V and 2 from J, leaving 13 bases between them. The CDR3 sequence is 15 residues long. The CDR3 here is CASSSDQFVTDTQYF. For the CDR3, the DNA is TGTGCCAGCAGCTCAGATCAATTCGTCACAGATACGCAGTATTTT.

J is TRBJ1-6 and V is TRBV2; 8 bases are a match to TRBD1. Germline V gene sequence: CDR1 SNHLY, CDR2 FYNNEI. The ends lost 5 bases at V and 11 bases at J; junction bases unmatched: 8. The CDR3 totals 14 residues. The CDR3 loop reads CASSQDREMAPLHF. DNA of the CDR3: TGTGCCAGCAGTCAGGACAGGGAAATGGCACCCCTCCACTTT. The full variable domain, its missing parts supplied by reference TRBV2 and TRBJ1-6, is EPEVTQTPSHQVTQMGQEVILRCVPISNHLYFYWYRQILGQKVEFLVSFYNNEISEKSEIFDDQFSVERPDGSNFTLKIRSTKLEDSAMYFCASSQDREMAPLHFGNGTRLTVT.

The rearrangement links TRBV30 to TRBJ1-2; a weak D match, TRBD1 (6 bases). The CDR3 is 15 amino acids. Trimming stripped 3 bases from V and 8 bases from J, with 22 bases between. The germline V gene encodes CDR1 GTSNPN and CDR2 SVGIG (reference sequence). The CDR3 DNA reads as TGTGCCTGGAGGAACCTCGGGGGGGCTTCGGGAGGCTACACCTTC. It specifies CAWRNLGGASGGYTF.

V gene TRBV6-5 combines with J gene TRBJ2-7; 8 bases are a match to TRBD1. Germline V gene sequence: CDR1 MNHEY, CDR2 SVGAGI. With 6 bases clipped from V and 3 bases from J, the junction kept 4 bases outside the gene matches. The CDR3 totals 13 residues. CDR3 sequence (DNA): TGTGCCAGCAGGGACGGGACAGGCTACGAGCAGTACTTC. As protein: CASRDGTGYEQYF.

J is TRBJ1-1 and V is TRBV2, with unresolved D. Germline CDR1 is SNHLY and CDR2 is FYNNEI. Trimming left V 4 bases short and J 4 bases short, with 10 bases between. The CDR3 covers 13 residues. The CDR3 reads CASSVGRITEAFF. The CDR3, as DNA: TGTGCCAGCAGTGTTGGACGGATCACTGAAGCTTTCTTT.

The chain employs TRBV20-1 and TRBJ2-7, with D tentatively TRBD2 (6 bases). Deletions cut 5 bases from V and 5 bases from J, with 10 bases between. There are 11 residues in the CDR3. Germline V gives CDR1 DFQATT, CDR2 SNEGSKA (reference sequence). The CDR3 spells CSASTRDEQYF. CDR3 in DNA: TGCAGTGCTTCGACTAGGGACGAGCAGTACTTC.

Note on this clone: The same CDR3 also results from other DNA sequences found in this sample. This chain uses TRBV11-2 with TRBJ1-2; D ambiguous. V gave up 0 bases and J gave up 7 bases, with 9 bases separating them. CDR3 length: 13 amino acids. Germline loops: CDR1 SGHAT, CDR2 FQNNGV. In DNA form, the CDR3 reads TGTGCCAGCAGCTTAGATCTGCGGGGTGGCTACACCTTC. This translates into CASSLDLRGGYTF.

The chain joins TRBV18 to TRBJ2-7; TRBD1 aligns across 7 bases. Germline values: CDR1 KGHSH, CDR2 LQKENI. V shed 4 bases and J 0 bases; nucleotides not matched to a gene: 6. The CDR3 consists of 15 residues. The CDR3 DNA sequence: TGTGCCAGCTCACAGAGGACAGGTAGCTCCTACGAGCAGTACTTC. Its protein is CASSQRTGSSYEQYF.